This T cell receptor beta chain was observed in a study of T cells in Graves' hyperthyroidism and ophthalmopathy (dated by TCRdb to between 2017 and 2020). Some background on the complete study: Peripheral blood was collected at initial diagnosis, before any treatment. TCR V-J signatures able to tell the groups apart were searched for in a discovery cohort of approximately 95 patients, of whom 40 to 45 had Graves' ophthalmopathy and 57 had stable Graves' hyperthyroidism. Prospective prediction of ophthalmopathy was tested in an independent validation cohort consisting of under 20 hyperthyroidism patients and some 15 patients who later progressed to ophthalmopathy. For training and testing, the 100 or so patients in the discovery cohort were randomly divided in a 7:3 ratio. In several Graves' hyperthyroidism patients, the study also compared T-cell repertoires from thyroid tissue with T-cell repertoires from blood. Once sampling was done, hyperthyroidism patients were given methimazole at a starting dose of 30 mg daily, whereas ophthalmopathy patients were given high-dose intravenous methylprednisolone. TCR Vbeta CDR3 sequencing of roughly 140 peripheral blood samples (43 ophthalmopathy, 75 or so hyperthyroidism and roughly 17 progressor patients) is reported in the paper. Summary of the overall study and its limitations: Sample size was not statistically predetermined, and investigators were not blinded to group allocation. A 13 V-J signature model separated ophthalmopathy from stable hyperthyroidism, with around 91% sensitivity and roughly 84% specificity in cross-validation and 80%/75% in testing. During validation, the model predicted progression to ophthalmopathy a median of around 6 months ahead of onset, with 70.59% sensitivity and about 75% specificity. Blood samples also contained most of the expanded thyroid clonotypes (frequency above 0.001), which suggests that blood repertoires may reflect thyroid immune responses.

There are a few counts of this clonotype. Its antigen target is currently unknown. No much larger clone exists at a distance of one base, and base qualities are not known. The TCR beta CDR3 regions were amplified from RNA transcripts. A first-round RT-PCR of the TCR CDR3 used the HTBI primer set with the Qiagen OneStep RT-PCR kit. Libraries were constructed in a second round of multiplex PCR, after which size selection and purification were carried out. The libraries were sequenced on an Illumina HiSeq2000 using paired-end 100 bp reads. Per the source publication's procedure: SOAPnuke was used to process the raw data, throwing out any read that contained adapters or uncalled bases, had a mean Phred below 15, or lacked an exact constant-primer or identifier match. High-quality paired reads were merged using COPE v1.2.5, and each unique nucleotide sequence was defined as a clonotype. MiTCR v1.1 was used to align clonotypes to the IMGT TRBV, TRBD and TRBJ reference segments. The analysis included only V-J combinations with a frequency above 0.0001, which together covered 99% to 99.2% of the repertoires. A TCS score was defined as the ratio between F50 (clonal expansion) and ExV (chaos), using BLOSUM62-based TCRdist between CDR3 peptides within each V-J. Welch's t-statistics and random forest reduced approximately 520 V-J features to 13, which were used in a naive Bayes classifier (R e1071). The similarity between thyroid and blood repertoires was quantified using the Morisita-Horn index. Clones were called with MiXCR by TCRdb after fastp trimmed the public reads at Q25, and only in-frame beta chains were retained. Each record represents a unique CDR3 protein, reported with the most common genes and DNA among its rows. In this record, the V and J calls reflect TCRdb's handling and not the investigators' own analysis. The sample records around 800,000 distinct CDR3 sequences, over 35% of which are singletons. 8.9% of the sample is in the top ten clones.

Taken from cysteine to phenylalanine, the CDR3 has 14 residues. Only the CDR3 DNA stays, 42 bases, in frame from base 1. V ends up 1 base short and J 6 bases short, with an unmatched junction base count of 5. The germline V gene (reference sequence) yields DFQATT for CDR1 and SNEGSKA for CDR2. Graves' hyperthyroidism was defined as stable when no progression to ophthalmopathy occurred over 18 months of follow-up. The hyperthyroidism patients were between 18 and 65 years old and newly diagnosed, with a disease duration of less than 2 months. The study excluded patients with uncontrolled infections, other autoimmune diseases, pregnancy or lactation. Clinical symptoms, serum thyroxine and TRAb, thyroid ultrasound, and orbital computed tomography formed the basis for the diagnoses. PBMCs were isolated from 8 to 10 ml of fresh peripheral blood by Ficoll-Paque density gradient centrifugation. Total RNA was extracted with Trizol reagent, and quality was checked on an Agilent 2100 Bioanalyzer.

This chain joins TRBV20-1 to TRBJ2-2; 7 bases in the middle match TRBD2. The clonotype was recovered from a man aged 18 to 30 with Graves' hyperthyroidism. Sequencing was carried out using blood. The CDR3: CSARVASGAGELFF. The nucleotide sequence is TGCAGTGCTAGAGTCGCTAGCGGTGCCGGGGAGCTGTTTTTT.